This T cell receptor (beta chain) was recorded in a study of vaccination effects on CD4 cells after COVID-19. Overall study context: Sampling occurred a median 72 days post second dose, range 14 to 241.

Regarding this clone: Its antigen is unknown.

Using immunoSEQ multiplex PCR, the repertoire was profiled, and TCRdb retains in-frame clones only, with some absent. The table shows about 24,000 clones, with around 70% occurring only once. After expansion with viral peptide pools in the ViraFEST assay, antigen-specific CD4+ T cells were sequenced. Following culture for roughly 10 days, CD4+ T cells were isolated. Two doses of either BNT162b2 or mRNA-1273 were given to each participant. The authors replaced half the medium with IL-2 medium on days 3 and 7. The sample in question was CD4+ T cells from PBMCs cultured with SARS-CoV-2 spike peptides, obtained after COVID-19 vaccination. The sequence was collected from a human donor who received a COVID-19 vaccine.

In nucleotides, the CDR3 is TGTGCCACCAGCAGAATAACCTCCGGGACAGACCTTAATTCACCCCTCCACTTT. It codes for CATSRITSGTDLNSPLHF. The chain joins TRBV15 to TRBJ1-6; 7 nucleotides match TRBD1. There are 18 residues in the CDR3. Germline V gene lookup returns CDR1 LNHNV and CDR2 YYDKDF (reference sequence). V lost 2 bases, J lost 6 bases, and 13 bases stayed unmatched.